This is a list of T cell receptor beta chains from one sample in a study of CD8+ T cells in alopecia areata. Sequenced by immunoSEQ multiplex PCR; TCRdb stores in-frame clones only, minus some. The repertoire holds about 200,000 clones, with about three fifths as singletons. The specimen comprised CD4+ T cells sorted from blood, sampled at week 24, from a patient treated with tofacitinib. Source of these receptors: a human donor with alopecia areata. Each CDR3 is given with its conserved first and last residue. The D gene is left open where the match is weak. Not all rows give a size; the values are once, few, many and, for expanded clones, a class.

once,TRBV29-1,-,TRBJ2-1,CSVETKEGRSEQFF,TGCAGCGTTGAAACCAAGGAGGGGAGGTCTGAGCAGTTCTTC
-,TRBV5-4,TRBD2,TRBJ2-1,CASSPGLAGANEQFF,TGTGCCAGCAGCCCGGGACTAGCGGGAGCCAATGAGCAGTTCTTC
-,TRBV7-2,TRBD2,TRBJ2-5,CASSAGLAGTLRETQYF,TGTGCCAGCAGCGCCGGACTAGCGGGAACCCTCCGAGAGACCCAGTACTTC
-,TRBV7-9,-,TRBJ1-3,CASSLVGNTIYF,TGTGCCAGCAGCTTAGTAGGAAACACCATATATTTT
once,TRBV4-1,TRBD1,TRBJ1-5,CASSPRQGANQPQHF,TGCGCCAGCAGTCCGAGGCAGGGGGCGAATCAGCCCCAGCATTTT
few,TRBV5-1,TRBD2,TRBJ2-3,CASSRQSGEFTDTQYF,TGCGCCAGCAGCCGGCAAAGCGGGGAATTCACAGATACGCAGTATTTT
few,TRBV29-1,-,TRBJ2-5,CSVDGLGETQYF,TGCAGCGTTGACGGCCTCGGGGAGACCCAGTACTTC
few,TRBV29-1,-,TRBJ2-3,CSLRRTTGSTDTQYF,TGCAGCCTGAGGCGGACTACAGGTAGCACAGATACGCAGTATTTT
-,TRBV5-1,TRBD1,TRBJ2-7,CASSFQTGAYEQYF,TGCGCCAGCAGCTTTCAGACAGGGGCCTACGAGCAGTACTTC
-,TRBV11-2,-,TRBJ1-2,CASSLGPLRRTVNYGYTF,TGTGCCAGCAGCTTAGGCCCCTTAAGGCGGACAGTTAACTATGGCTACACCTTC
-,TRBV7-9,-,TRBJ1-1,CASSLGSGTANTEAFF,TGTGCCAGCAGCTTAGGGTCTGGGACGGCGAACACTGAAGCTTTCTTT
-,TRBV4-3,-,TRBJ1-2,CASSQDTGSYGYTF,TGCGCCAGCAGCCAAGATACAGGATCCTATGGCTACACCTTC
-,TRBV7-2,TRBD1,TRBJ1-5,CASSLGTVYQPQHF,TGTGCCAGCAGCCTGGGGACAGTCTATCAGCCCCAGCATTTT
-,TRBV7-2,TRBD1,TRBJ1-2,CASRTGLIDYGYTF,TGTGCCAGCAGGACAGGGTTAATCGACTATGGCTACACCTTC
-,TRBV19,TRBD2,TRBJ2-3,CASSRLERGVGDTQYF,TGTGCCAGTAGTCGCCTGGAGCGGGGAGTGGGAGATACGCAGTATTTT
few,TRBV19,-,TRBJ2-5,CASSMSQTQYF,TGTGCCAGTAGTATGAGCCAGACCCAGTACTTC
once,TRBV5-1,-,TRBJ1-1,CASSLLATGNTEAFF,TGCGCCAGCAGCTTGTTAGCGACAGGGAACACTGAAGCTTTCTTT
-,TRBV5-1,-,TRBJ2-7,CASSLEEGALEQYF,TGCGCCAGCAGCTTGGAGGAGGGGGCGCTTGAGCAGTACTTC
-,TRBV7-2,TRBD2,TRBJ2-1,CASSWGTSGNEQFF,TGTGCCAGCAGCTGGGGGACTAGCGGGAATGAGCAGTTCTTC
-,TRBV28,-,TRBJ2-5,CASSLGRLARDF,TGTGCCAGCAGTTTAGGGCGACTGGCACGGGACTTC
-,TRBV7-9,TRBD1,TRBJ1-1,CASSNADRLNTEAFF,TGTGCCAGCAGCAATGCGGACAGGTTGAACACTGAAGCTTTCTTT
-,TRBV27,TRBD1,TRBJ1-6,CAGFTGGRWYNSPLHF,TGTGCCGGATTCACAGGGGGAAGGTGGTATAATTCACCCCTCCACTTT
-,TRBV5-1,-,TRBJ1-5,CASSFAGHQPQHF,TGCGCCAGCAGCTTCGCAGGGCACCAGCCCCAGCATTTT
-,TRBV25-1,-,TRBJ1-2,CASSEFSPTYGYTF,TGTGCCAGCAGTGAATTCAGCCCCACCTATGGCTACACCTTC
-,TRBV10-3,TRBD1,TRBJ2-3,CAIGRDRETDTQYF,TGTGCCATCGGGCGGGACAGGGAGACAGATACGCAGTATTTT
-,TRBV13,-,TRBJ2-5,CASSSTARETQYF,TGTGCCAGCAGCTCGACAGCCAGGGAGACCCAGTACTTC
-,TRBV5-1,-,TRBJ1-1,CASSEGTNTEAFF,TGCGCCAGCAGCGAGGGTACGAACACTGAAGCTTTCTTT
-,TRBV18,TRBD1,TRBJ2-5,CASSRDRGQETQYF,TGTGCCAGCTCACGGGACAGGGGGCAAGAGACCCAGTACTTC
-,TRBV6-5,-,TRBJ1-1,CASTPGDYTEAFF,TGTGCCAGCACCCCGGGGGACTACACTGAAGCTTTCTTT
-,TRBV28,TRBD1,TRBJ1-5,CASSISPGQLNQPQHF,TGTGCCAGCAGCATTTCACCGGGACAGCTAAATCAGCCCCAGCATTTT
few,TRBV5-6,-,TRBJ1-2,CASSTRANYGYTF,TGTGCCAGCAGTACCAGGGCTAACTATGGCTACACCTTC
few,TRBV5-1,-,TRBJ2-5,CASSLFGDQETQYF,TGCGCCAGCAGCTTGTTTGGAGACCAAGAGACCCAGTACTTC
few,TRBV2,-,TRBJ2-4,CASSEDRRQYF,TGTGCCAGCAGTGAAGACAGGAGGCAGTACTTC
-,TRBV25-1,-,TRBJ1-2,CASSVDRNYGYTF,TGTGCCAGCAGCGTCGACAGGAACTATGGCTACACCTTC
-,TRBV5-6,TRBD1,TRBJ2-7,CASSFRDRAPYEQYF,TGTGCCAGCAGCTTCCGGGACAGGGCCCCCTACGAGCAGTACTTC
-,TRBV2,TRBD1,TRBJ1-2,CASSERTGNGYTF,TGTGCCAGCAGTGAGAGGACAGGGAATGGCTACACCTTC
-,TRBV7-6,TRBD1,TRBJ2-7,CASSLLPGQGLHEQYF,TGTGCCAGCTCGCTCCTTCCGGGACAGGGGTTACACGAGCAGTACTTC
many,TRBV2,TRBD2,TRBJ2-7,CASSATRGIYEQYF,TGTGCCAGCAGTGCAACGCGGGGGATCTACGAGCAGTACTTC
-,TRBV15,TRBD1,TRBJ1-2,CATSGYQQGKWGYTF,TGTGCCACCAGCGGATATCAACAGGGGAAGTGGGGCTACACCTTC
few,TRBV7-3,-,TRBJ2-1,CASSLATVPNEQFF,TGTGCCAGCAGCTTAGCGACAGTTCCCAATGAGCAGTTCTTC
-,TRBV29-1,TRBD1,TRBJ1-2,CSVGTGQANYGYTF,TGCAGCGTGGGGACAGGGCAGGCTAACTATGGCTACACCTTC
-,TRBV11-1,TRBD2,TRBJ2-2,CASRKAGVNTGELFF,TGTGCCAGCAGAAAAGCGGGGGTGAACACCGGGGAGCTGTTTTTT
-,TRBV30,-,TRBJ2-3,CAWSVAGTDTQYF,TGTGCCTGGAGTGTAGCAGGCACAGATACGCAGTATTTT
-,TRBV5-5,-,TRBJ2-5,CASSLRGETQYF,TGTGCCAGCAGCTTGAGGGGCGAGACCCAGTACTTC
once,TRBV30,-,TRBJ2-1,CAWSERNEQFF,TGTGCCTGGAGTGAGCGGAATGAGCAGTTCTTC
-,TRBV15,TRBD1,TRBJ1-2,CATSRGTGDGYTF,TGTGCCACCAGCAGAGGGACAGGGGATGGCTACACCTTC
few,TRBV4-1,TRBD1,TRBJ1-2,CASSRDRGSNYGYTF,TGCGCCAGCAGCAGGGACAGAGGATCTAACTATGGCTACACCTTC
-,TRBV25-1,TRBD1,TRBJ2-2,CASLDRSNTGELFF,TGTGCCAGCTTGGACAGGTCGAACACCGGGGAGCTGTTTTTT
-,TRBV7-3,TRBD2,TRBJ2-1,CASSLTPAGGLHEQFF,TGTGCCAGCAGCTTAACGCCAGCGGGGGGGCTCCATGAGCAGTTCTTC
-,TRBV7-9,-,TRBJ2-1,CASRAYNEQFF,TGTGCCAGCAGGGCTTACAATGAGCAGTTCTTC
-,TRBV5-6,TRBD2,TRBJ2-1,CASSFRGGSFDEQFF,TGTGCCAGCAGCTTCCGGGGGGGCTCTTTCGATGAGCAGTTCTTC
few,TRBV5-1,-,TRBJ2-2,CASSLGVAGELFF,TGCGCCAGCAGCTTGGGGGTAGCCGGGGAGCTGTTTTTT
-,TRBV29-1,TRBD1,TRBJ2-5,CSVAGTAERVTQYF,TGCAGCGTTGCCGGGACAGCCGAACGAGTGACCCAGTACTTC
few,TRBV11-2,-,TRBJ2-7,CASSLEGSGALEQYF,TGTGCCAGCAGCCTAGAGGGTAGCGGCGCCCTCGAGCAGTACTTC
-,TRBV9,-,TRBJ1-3,CASSPHPGDSGNTIYF,TGTGCCAGCAGCCCCCACCCAGGGGACTCTGGAAACACCATATATTTT
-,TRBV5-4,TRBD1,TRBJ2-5,CASSPGQGAQETQYF,TGTGCCAGCAGCCCGGGACAGGGAGCCCAAGAGACCCAGTACTTC
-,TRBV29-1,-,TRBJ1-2,CSVEIRWDRVNYGYTF,TGCAGCGTTGAGATCAGGTGGGACCGAGTGAACTATGGCTACACCTTC
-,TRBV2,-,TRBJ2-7,CASSPRLSYEQYF,TGTGCCAGCAGCCCTCGCCTCTCCTACGAGCAGTACTTC
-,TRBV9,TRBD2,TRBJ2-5,CASSVGQGGRTQYF,TGTGCCAGCAGCGTAGGCCAGGGCGGGAGGACCCAGTACTTC
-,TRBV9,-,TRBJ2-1,CASSVGGYEQFF,TGTGCCAGCAGCGTAGGTGGGTATGAGCAGTTCTTC